The next 28 T cell receptor beta chains were all read from a single sample in a study of cytomegalovirus exposure and HLA in healthy donors. Amplification used 60 Vbeta primers and 13 Jbeta primers. Clones were sequenced by immunoSEQ multiplex PCR, and TCRdb holds only the in-frame ones, with some missing. This repertoire shows some 67,000 clones, approximately 80% found once; its top ten account for roughly 2.9%. Material for sequencing was PBMCs. Receptor source: a young woman in good health and CMV-seronegative.

This clone was counted a few times. This chain links TRBV5-6 with TRBJ2-5; the D gene is possibly TRBD1 (6 bases). The CDR3 contains 15 residues. Germline V gives CDR1 SGHDT, CDR2 YYEEEE. The V and J ends lost 3 bases and 5 bases respectively, with 17 bases between them. CDR3 residues: CASSSNSGVGETQYF. CDR3 in DNA: TGTGCCAGCAGCTCGAACTCAGGGGTAGGGGAGACCCAGTACTTC.

The chain combines TRBV7-8 with TRBJ2-3; 8 bases agree with TRBD1. The CDR3 length is 17 residues. The V segment lost 5 bases and the J segment 2 bases; nucleotides outside the gene matches: 12. CDR1 and CDR2 from the germline V gene are SGHVS and FQNEAQ. CDR3 sequence: CASSKNRGAFDTDTQYF. CDR3 sequence (DNA): TGTGCCAGCAGCAAAAACAGGGGGGCTTTTGACACAGATACGCAGTATTTT.

The chain couples TRBV4-3 to TRBJ1-2, with a possible D match to TRBD1 (6 bases). CDR1 and CDR2 from the germline V gene are LGHNA and YSLEER. V was pared by 1 base and J by 2 bases, with 11 bases between. The CDR3 totals 15 residues. The CDR3 loop is CASSQGTGNNYGYTF. For the CDR3, the DNA is TGCGCCAGCAGCCAAGGTACAGGGAACAACTATGGCTACACCTTC.

This clone has just one count. The chain employs TRBV19 and TRBJ1-1; 9 nucleotides agree with TRBD1. Germline CDR1 and CDR2: LNHDA and SQIVND (reference sequence). V lost 7 bases to trimming and J lost 6 bases; unmatched junction nucleotides: 3. This CDR3 comprises 12 residues. CDR3 region: CASIRTGAEAFF. Here the CDR3 DNA reads TGTGCCAGTATCCGGACAGGGGCTGAAGCTTTCTTT.

The chain links TRBV7-2 to TRBJ2-3, with TRBD1 matching over 10 bases. The germline V gene has CDR1 SGHTA and CDR2 FQGNSA. Trimming removed 4 bases from V and 0 bases from J; junction bases left unmatched: 7. This CDR3 spans 17 amino acids. The chain's CDR3 is CASSWGQGFPSTDTQYF. In DNA form, the CDR3 reads TGTGCCAGCAGCTGGGGACAGGGGTTCCCTAGCACAGATACGCAGTATTTT.

The V and J genes are TRBV4-1 and TRBJ2-2; 10 bases map to TRBD2. The germline CDR1 and CDR2 sequences are MGHRA and YSYEKL. The CDR3 loop spans 16 amino acids. Trimming removed 1 base from V and 1 base from J; junction bases left unmatched: 0. The CDR3 DNA follows: TGCGCCAGCAGCCAAGTAGCGGGGGGGAACACCGGGGAGCTGTTTTTT. Translation: CASSQVAGGNTGELFF.

Only one count was recorded for this clone. The chain joins TRBV7-8 to TRBJ1-3, with D tentatively TRBD1 (5 bases). The V end was cut by 2 bases, the J end by 0 bases, with 17 bases between. The CDR3 is made up of 18 amino acids. Germline lookup yields CDR1 SGHVS and CDR2 FQNEAQ. This CDR3 is CASSLPSMRGGSGNTIYF. DNA of the CDR3: TGTGCCAGCAGCTTACCGTCCATGCGGGGCGGCTCTGGAAACACCATATATTTT.

CDR3 region: CASSFSGGVAKNIQYF. CDR3 DNA sequence: TGTGCCAGCAGTTTTAGCGGGGGGGTAGCCAAAAACATTCAGTACTTC. The chain links TRBV6-6 to TRBJ2-4, with 11 nucleotides matching TRBD2. The CDR3 runs to 16 residues. In germline, CDR1 is MNHNY, CDR2 SVGAGI (reference sequence). The V segment lost 4 bases and the J segment 0 bases; nucleotides outside the gene matches: 2.

CDR3 protein: CAIREGDVNQETQYF. As DNA, the CDR3 is TGTGCCATCAGGGAGGGAGACGTGAACCAAGAGACCCAGTACTTC. The gene calls are TRBV10-3 and TRBJ2-5, with TRBD2 as a possible D gene (6 bases). Per the germline V gene, CDR1 is ENHRY and CDR2 is SYGVKD. Trimming cost V 6 bases and J 0 bases, with 14 bases left between them. The CDR3 is 15 residues long.

The chain has TRBV28 and TRBJ1-2, with D uncertain. Germline V gene data show CDR1 as MDHEN and CDR2 as SYDVKM. The CDR3 sequence is 11 residues long. V shed 4 bases and J shed 5 bases, with 5 bases lying between them. The CDR3 loop reads CASSSGYGYTF. The CDR3 DNA reads as TGTGCCAGCAGTTCCGGGTATGGCTACACCTTC.

The J gene is TRBJ2-5, the V gene TRBV11-3; 8 bases are shared with TRBD1. Germline V lookup: CDR1 SGHNT, CDR2 YENEEA. The CDR3 has 16 amino acids. V was clipped by 5 bases and J by 5 bases; unmatched bases: 13. The chain's CDR3 is CASSPRPGGAGETQYF. DNA of the CDR3: TGTGCCAGCAGCCCAAGACCAGGGGGCGCCGGGGAGACCCAGTACTTC.

Details on this clone: One end of the junction varies from germline; a read error may be responsible. The chain joins TRBV5-1 to TRBJ1-6; 9 nucleotides align to TRBD1. The germline V gene encodes CDR1 SGHRS and CDR2 YFSETQ. The CDR3 has 14 amino acids. The DNA for the CDR3 is TGTGCCAGCAGCCCGGACAGGGGAAATTCACCCCTCCACTTT. This codes for CASSPDRGNSPLHF.

The V call is TRBV2, the J call TRBJ2-1; maybe TRBD2 (6 bases). Trimming took 8 bases from V and 3 from J, leaving 11 bases between them. The CDR3 length is 13 residues. Per germline, CDR1 SNHLY and CDR2 FYNNEI. The DNA for the CDR3 is TGTGCCAGCGGTAGCGGAATCTACAATGAGCAGTTCTTC. It yields the protein CASGSGIYNEQFF.

The gene calls are TRBV6-1 and TRBJ2-6; TRBD1 is a possible D gene (5 bases). Germline-derived CDR1 and CDR2 are MNHNS and SASEGT. Trimming shortened V by 4 bases and J by 1 base, and 11 bases separated the two germline ends. The CDR3 runs to 16 residues. CDR3 sequence reads: CASSVTGISGANVLTF. The DNA for the CDR3 is TGTGCCAGCAGTGTAACAGGAATATCTGGGGCCAACGTCCTGACTTTC.

As regards this clone: In the same sample, other DNA sequences code for this CDR3. This sequence joins TRBV6-1 and TRBJ1-2; 8 nucleotides match TRBD1. CDR1 and CDR2 (germline): MNHNS, SASEGT. Trimming cost V 2 bases and J 7 bases; bases outside gene matches: 6. The CDR3 loop spans 14 amino acids. The CDR3 DNA reads as TGTGCCAGCAGTGAATCCCGGACAGGGTCTGGCTACACCTTC. Translating it yields CASSESRTGSGYTF.

The chain links TRBV11-2 to TRBJ1-1, with D possibly matching TRBD1 (6 bases). Trimming cost V 5 bases and J 1 base, with 11 bases left between them. Germline lookup yields CDR1 SGHAT and CDR2 FQNNGV. The length of the CDR3 is 14 residues. Here the CDR3 DNA reads TGTGCCAGCAGCCCGGGACACCCGAACACTGAAGCTTTCTTT. This gives the protein CASSPGHPNTEAFF. Filled out from reference TRBV11-2 and TRBJ1-1, the complete variable domain reads EAGVAQSPRYKIIEKRQSVAFWCNPISGHATLYWYQQILGQGPKLLIQFQNNGVVDDSQLPKDRFSAERLKGVDSTLKIQPAKLEDSAVYLCASSPGHPNTEAFFGQGTRLTVV.

The chain recombines TRBV7-2 with TRBJ1-2; no firm D call. This CDR3 is built from 13 residues. Germline values: CDR1 SGHTA, CDR2 FQGNSA. Trimming shortened V by 3 bases and J by 6 bases, and 11 bases separated the two germline ends. This chain's CDR3 is CASSLRKRNGYTF. The CDR3 DNA follows: TGTGCCAGCAGCTTGCGGAAGCGGAATGGCTACACCTTC.

The chain has TRBV7-6 and TRBJ2-5; 7 bases are a match to TRBD1. Germline lookup yields CDR1 SGHVS and CDR2 FNYEAQ. The CDR3 is 14 amino acids. Germline trimming cut 1 base from V and 11 bases from J; bases unmatched to any gene: 10. Here the CDR3 reads CASSLVVTGDKQYF. As DNA, the CDR3 is TGTGCCAGCAGCTTAGTGGTCACAGGGGACAAACAGTACTTC.

The chain has TRBV7-2 and TRBJ2-2; 11 bases map to TRBD1. The V gene's germline CDR1 is SGHTA and CDR2 FQGNSA. V shed 3 bases, J shed 6 bases, and the junction held 0 bases outside the gene matches. This CDR3 has 14 residues. DNA of the CDR3: TGTGCCAGCAGCTTGGGACAGGGGGCCGGGGAGCTGTTTTTT. Translation gives CASSLGQGAGELFF.

This clone has a single count. The chain carries TRBV5-1 and TRBJ2-7; D gene uncertain. The V and J ends lost 7 bases and 0 bases respectively, with 8 bases between them. The CDR3 extends over 12 amino acids. Germline V gives CDR1 SGHRS, CDR2 YFSETQ. Here the CDR3 reads CASGQSSYEQYF. CDR3 sequence (DNA): TGCGCCAGCGGCCAAAGCTCCTACGAGCAGTACTTC. Filled out from reference TRBV5-1 and TRBJ2-7, the complete variable domain reads KAGVTQTPRYLIKTRGQQVTLSCSPISGHRSVSWYQQTPGQGLQFLFEYFSETQRNKGNFPGRFSGRQFSNSRSEMNVSTLELGDSALYLCASGQSSYEQYFGPGTRLTVT.

This clone was seen once. This sequence joins TRBV18 and TRBJ1-1; TRBD1 might be the D (5 bases). Trimming stripped 3 bases from V and 1 base from J, with 12 bases between. This CDR3 contains 15 residues. CDR1 and CDR2 (germline): KGHSH, LQKENI. This CDR3 is CASSPLGGRNTEAFF. In nucleotides, the CDR3 is TGTGCCAGCTCACCGCTCGGGGGAAGGAACACTGAAGCTTTCTTT.

The chain carries TRBV7-2 and TRBJ1-6, with 7 positions matching TRBD1. This CDR3 spans 14 amino acids. The V gene end was trimmed by 4 bases and the J gene end by 7 bases; junction bases not matched to a gene: 4. The V gene's germline CDR1 is SGHTA and CDR2 FQGNSA. CDR3 sequence (DNA): TGTGCCAGCAGCTCCGGGGACAGCAATTCACCCCTCCACTTT. This codes for CASSSGDSNSPLHF.

In this sample, this clone turned up a few times. V and J are TRBV9 and TRBJ2-1, with 10 bases fitting TRBD2. The CDR3 length is 15 residues. V gave up 0 bases and J gave up 14 bases; unmatched junction bases: 11. Germline loops: CDR1 SGDLS, CDR2 YYNGEE. The CDR3 sequence is CASSVVGTSAGEEFF. CDR3 bases: TGTGCCAGCAGCGTAGTAGGGACTAGCGCAGGAGAGGAGTTCTTC.

V gene TRBV4-1 combines with J gene TRBJ1-4; 8 bases map to TRBD1. The CDR3 contains 18 residues. Germline V gene sequence: CDR1 MGHRA, CDR2 YSYEKL. Trimming removed 4 bases from V and 4 bases from J; junction bases left unmatched: 14. DNA of the CDR3: TGCGCCAGCAGCCCCGGGACAGGAAGACCTGGCTTTAATGAAAAACTGTTTTTT. This sequence encodes CASSPGTGRPGFNEKLFF.

The chain carries TRBV6-6 and TRBJ1-2, with TRBD1 matching over 10 bases. V lost 9 bases, J lost 8 bases, and 15 bases stayed unmatched. The germline CDR1 and CDR2 sequences are MNHNY and SVGAGI (reference sequence). The CDR3 has 15 residues. CDR3 DNA: TGTGCCAGTAGGGACTCCTCCGGGACAGGGGAGGGCTACACCTTC. This codes for CASRDSSGTGEGYTF.

V usage is TRBV7-2 and J usage is TRBJ2-7, with D perhaps matching TRBD2 (5 bases). V lost 3 bases, J lost 0 bases, and 12 bases lay in between. Germline loops: CDR1 SGHTA, CDR2 FQGNSA. This CDR3 spans 15 amino acids. The CDR3 spells CASSFLDFLSYEQYF. DNA of the CDR3: TGTGCCAGCAGCTTTTTGGACTTCCTCTCCTACGAGCAGTACTTC. The complete variable domain, with remaining parts taken from reference TRBV7-2 and TRBJ2-7, reads GAGVSQSPSNKVTEKGKDVELRCDPISGHTALYWYRQSLGQGLEFLIYFQGNSAPDKSGLPSDRFSAERTGGSVSTLTIQRTQQEDSAVYLCASSFLDFLSYEQYFGPGTRLTVT.

This chain connects TRBV10-1 to TRBJ1-2, with TRBD1 identical over 9 bases. CDR3 length equals 18 residues. Losses at the gene ends were 0 bases for V and 4 bases for J; bases not matched to a gene: 12. The germline CDR1 and CDR2 sequences are WNHNN and SYGVQD (reference sequence). The CDR3 DNA sequence: TGCGCCAGCAGTGAGTCGACCCTTCCGGGACAGGGTGCCTATGGCTACACCTTC. Residues: CASSESTLPGQGAYGYTF.

This clone was detected a few times. The chain recombines TRBV18 with TRBJ2-1; D ambiguous. The V gene's germline CDR1 is KGHSH and CDR2 LQKENI. This CDR3 is 14 amino acids long. The V gene lost 0 bases and the J gene lost 9 bases, with 12 bases spanning the gap. CDR3 loop: CASSPPKPSAEQFF. DNA of the CDR3: TGTGCCAGCTCACCACCGAAGCCGTCCGCTGAGCAGTTCTTC. The variable domain in full, with the rest retrieved from reference TRBV18 and TRBJ2-1, is NAGVMQNPRHLVRRRGQEARLRCSPMKGHSHVYWYRQLPEEGLKFMVYLQKENIIDESGMPKERFSAEFPKEGPSILRIQQVVRGDSAAYFCASSPPKPSAEQFFGPGTRLTVL.